The rows below give T cell receptor beta chains drawn from one sample of a study of cytomegalovirus exposure and HLA in healthy donors. TCRdb's table, derived via immunoSEQ multiplex PCR, lists solely in-frame clones and lacks some. This sample has about 93,000 clones, with 55% to 70% found just once. Sequences were obtained from PBMCs. The receptors were gathered from a boy between 10 and 17 years old in good health and CMV-seropositive. Each CDR3 is given without its conserved first and last residue. Clone size is shown for a subset of rows, as once, few, many or a class of expanded clone.

V	size	J	CDR3
TRBV7-9	NA	TRBJ2-2	ASSESTSRNTGELF
TRBV9	NA	TRBJ1-5	ASSVTGGGQPQH
TRBV5-1	few	TRBJ1-5	ASSISSDQPQH
TRBV6-6	once	TRBJ2-1	ASSYSGGRAGNEQF
TRBV7-2	once	TRBJ2-7	ASSLRVGGNYEQY
TRBV5-1	few	TRBJ1-1	ASSLDFEVGEAF
TRBV7-9	few	TRBJ1-1	ASSPPGFAYNTEAF
TRBV6-5	NA	TRBJ1-5	ASSYRQGGNQPQH
TRBV5-8	NA	TRBJ2-3	ASSRRGNTDTQY
TRBV6-1	NA	TRBJ1-3	ASGETGGNTIY
TRBV5-4	NA	TRBJ2-2	ASSVRRDRGLTGELF
TRBV20-1	NA	TRBJ1-1	SLRDCEAF
TRBV30	NA	TRBJ2-5	AWSRLGGRGQETQY
TRBV6-1	few	TRBJ2-3	ASKEGAHSDTQY
TRBV5-6	NA	TRBJ1-2	ASSQYREGFFDGYP
TRBV6-5	once	TRBJ1-3	ASSYRTLSSGNTIY
TRBV9	NA	TRBJ2-3	ASSVGTSGRTDTQY
TRBV2	NA	TRBJ1-1	ATRQEGAGNTEAF
TRBV1	once	TRBJ1-2	TSSQANWTGAGYT
TRBV6-6	NA	TRBJ1-1	ASRRQGAEAF
TRBV4-1	NA	TRBJ2-3	ASSQFSGGGDTQY
TRBV5-6	few	TRBJ2-1	ASSFVGTGSNNEQF
TRBV6-5	NA	TRBJ2-6	ASSSGTVGANVLT